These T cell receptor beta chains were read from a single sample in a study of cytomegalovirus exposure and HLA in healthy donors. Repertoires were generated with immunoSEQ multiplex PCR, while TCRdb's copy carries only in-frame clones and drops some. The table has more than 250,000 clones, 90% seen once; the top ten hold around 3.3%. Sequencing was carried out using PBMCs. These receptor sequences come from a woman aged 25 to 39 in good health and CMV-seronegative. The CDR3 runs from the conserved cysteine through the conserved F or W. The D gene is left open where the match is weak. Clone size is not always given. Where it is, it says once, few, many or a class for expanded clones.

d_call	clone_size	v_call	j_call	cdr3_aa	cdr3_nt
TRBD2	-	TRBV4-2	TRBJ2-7	CASSQGGGLAAYEQYF	TGTGCCAGCAGCCAGGGGGGAGGACTAGCGGCCTACGAGCAGTACTTC
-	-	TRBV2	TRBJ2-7	CASSEERRTYEQYF	TGTGCCAGCAGTGAAGAGCGGAGAACCTACGAGCAGTACTTC
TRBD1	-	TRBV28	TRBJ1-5	CASRRTGTDYSNQPQHF	TGTGCCAGCAGGCGGACCGGGACAGATTATAGCAATCAGCCCCAGCATTTT
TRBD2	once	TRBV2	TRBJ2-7	CASSGDGGSGFYEQYF	TGTGCCAGCAGCGGCGACGGCGGGAGTGGATTCTACGAGCAGTACTTC
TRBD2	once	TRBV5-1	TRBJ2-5	CASSLGLAGKETQYF	TGCGCCAGCAGCTTGGGGTTAGCGGGAAAGGAGACCCAGTACTTC
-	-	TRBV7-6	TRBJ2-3	CASSFVPTTDTQYF	TGTGCCAGCAGCTTCGTGCCTACCACAGATACGCAGTATTTT
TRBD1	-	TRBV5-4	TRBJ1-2	CASSAGTDYGYTF	TGTGCCAGCAGCGCGGGGACAGACTATGGCTACACCTTC
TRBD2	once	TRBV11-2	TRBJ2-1	CASSLVSGALDEQFF	TGTGCCAGCAGCTTAGTTAGCGGGGCTTTGGATGAGCAGTTCTTC
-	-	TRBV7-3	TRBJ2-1	CASSDGPSNEQFF	TGTGCCAGCAGCGACGGGCCAAGCAATGAGCAGTTCTTC
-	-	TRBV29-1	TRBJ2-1	CSVEGGNEQFF	TGCAGCGTTGAAGGGGGTAATGAGCAGTTCTTC
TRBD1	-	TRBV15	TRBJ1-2	CATSRDRQGKNYGYTF	TGTGCCACCAGCAGAGACCGACAGGGCAAGAACTATGGCTACACCTTC
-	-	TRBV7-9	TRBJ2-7	CASSLELVSEQYF	TGTGCCAGCAGCTTAGAGCTGGTCTCGGAGCAGTACTTC
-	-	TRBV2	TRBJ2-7	CASSRGARVYEQYF	TGTGCCAGCTCAAGGGGGGCGCGGGTCTACGAGCAGTACTTC
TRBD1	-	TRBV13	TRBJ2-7	CASSLGQGGPYEQYF	TGTGCCAGCAGCTTAGGCCAAGGGGGCCCCTACGAGCAGTACTTC
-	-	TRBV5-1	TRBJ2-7	CASSGGYGGSHEQYF	TGCGCCAGCAGCGGGGGATACGGGGGCTCCCACGAGCAGTACTTC
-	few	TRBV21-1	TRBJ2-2	CASSKDRGTRGGGELFF	TGTGCCAGCAGCAAAGACAGAGGGACTCGAGGCGGCGGGGAGCTGTTTTTT
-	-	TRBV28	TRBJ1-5	CASSPWLRGSNQPQHF	TGTGCCAGCAGTCCCTGGCTTCGAGGCAGCAATCAGCCCCAGCATTTT
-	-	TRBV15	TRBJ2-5	CATSRDPGNQETQYF	TGTGCCACCAGCAGAGATCCGGGAAACCAAGAGACCCAGTACTTC
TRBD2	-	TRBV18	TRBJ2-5	CASSGGLAVETQYF	TGTGCCAGCTCAGGGGGACTAGCTGTTGAGACCCAGTACTTC
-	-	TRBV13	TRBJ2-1	CASSLGRGYNEQFF	TGTGCCAGCAGCTTAGGCCGTGGGTACAATGAGCAGTTCTTC
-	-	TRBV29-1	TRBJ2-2	CSVGLTDVGELFF	TGCAGCGTTGGATTAACCGACGTCGGGGAGCTGTTTTTT
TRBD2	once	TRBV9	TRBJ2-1	CASSVGSGSYEQFF	TGTGCCAGCAGCGTTGGTAGCGGGTCCTATGAGCAGTTCTTC
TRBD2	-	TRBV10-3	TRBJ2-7	CAIQPAPGTSGKGVDF	TGTGCCATCCAACCCGCTCCCGGGACTAGCGGGAAAGGTGTGGACTTC
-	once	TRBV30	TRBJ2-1	CAWTLGRDWVYNEQFF	TGTGCCTGGACCCTAGGTAGGGACTGGGTCTACAATGAGCAGTTCTTC
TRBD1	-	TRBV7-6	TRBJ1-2	CASSPDRGGFGYGYTF	TGTGCCAGCAGTCCAGACAGGGGGGGATTTGGCTATGGCTACACCTTC
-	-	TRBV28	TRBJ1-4	CASSLSSAGATNEKLFF	TGTGCCAGCAGTTTAAGCTCGGCGGGGGCGACTAATGAAAAACTGTTTTTT
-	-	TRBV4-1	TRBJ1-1	CASSQWPPDGAFF	TGCGCCAGCAGCCAATGGCCCCCAGATGGTGCTTTCTTT
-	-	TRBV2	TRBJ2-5	CASTRSGKETQYF	TGTGCCAGCACCAGATCCGGGAAGGAGACCCAGTACTTC
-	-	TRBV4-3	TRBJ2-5	CASSRGSETQYF	TGCGCCAGCAGCCGGGGGTCAGAGACCCAGTACTTC
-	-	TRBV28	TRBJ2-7	CASSLSPYEQYF	TGTGCCAGCAGTTTATCCCCCTACGAGCAGTACTTC
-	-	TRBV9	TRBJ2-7	CASSAYANSGNEQYF	TGTGCCAGCAGCGCCTATGCCAACTCAGGGAACGAGCAGTACTTC
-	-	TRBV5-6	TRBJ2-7	CASSLEGDLSYEQYF	TGTGCCAGCAGCTTGGAGGGGGACCTCTCCTACGAGCAGTACTTC
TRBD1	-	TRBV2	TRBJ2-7	CASRPATGGIYEQYF	TGTGCCAGCAGGCCGGCGACAGGGGGAATCTACGAGCAGTACTTC
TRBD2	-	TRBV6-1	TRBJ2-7	CASSEASSGKVYEQYF	TGTGCCAGCAGTGAAGCCTCTAGCGGGAAAGTGTACGAGCAGTACTTC
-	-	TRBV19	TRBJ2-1	CASSIGGFYNEQFF	TGTGCCAGTAGTATTGGCGGGTTCTACAATGAGCAGTTCTTC
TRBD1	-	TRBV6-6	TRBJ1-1	CASSTGTVREAFF	TGTGCCAGCAGCACGGGGACAGTGAGAGAAGCTTTCTTT
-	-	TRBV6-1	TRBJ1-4	CASSVIKGRLFF	TGTGCCAGCAGTGTGATTAAGGGGAGACTGTTTTTT
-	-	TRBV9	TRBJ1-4	CASSVGDGYNEKLFF	TGTGCCAGCAGCGTAGGGGACGGTTATAATGAAAAACTGTTTTTT
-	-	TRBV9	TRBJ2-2	CASSVATGEAGELFF	TGTGCCAGCAGCGTAGCTACAGGGGAGGCCGGGGAGCTGTTTTTT
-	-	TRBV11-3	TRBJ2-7	CASSLDSSGLYEQYF	TGTGCCAGCAGCTTAGATAGTTCGGGACTCTACGAGCAGTACTTC
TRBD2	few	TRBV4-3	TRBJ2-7	CASSQGWAGGLYEQYF	TGCGCCAGCAGCCAAGGTTGGGCGGGAGGGCTGTACGAGCAGTACTTC
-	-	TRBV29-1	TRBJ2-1	CSAILAGDNEQFF	TGCAGCGCAATACTAGCTGGAGACAATGAGCAGTTCTTC
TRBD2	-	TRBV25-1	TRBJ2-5	CATSGGVRETQYF	TGTGCAACTAGCGGAGGGGTTAGGGAGACCCAGTACTTC
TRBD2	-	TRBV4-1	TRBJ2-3	CASSHLGTSGRNTDTQYF	TGCGCCAGCAGCCACCTCGGGACTAGCGGGAGGAACACAGATACGCAGTATTTT
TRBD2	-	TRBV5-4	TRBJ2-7	CASSWGGDYEQYF	TGTGCCAGCAGCTGGGGGGGAGACTACGAGCAGTACTTC
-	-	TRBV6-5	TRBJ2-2	CASRGHTGELFF	TGTGCCAGTAGAGGGCACACCGGGGAGCTGTTTTTT
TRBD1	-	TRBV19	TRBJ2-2	CASRQGAGELFF	TGTGCCAGTCGACAGGGGGCCGGGGAGCTGTTTTTT
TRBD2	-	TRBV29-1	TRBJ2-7	CSVEDRGLAGGGPYEQYF	TGCAGCGTTGAAGATCGGGGACTAGCGGGAGGGGGGCCCTACGAGCAGTACTTC
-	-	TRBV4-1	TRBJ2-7	CASSQDQWTNAYEQYF	TGCGCCAGCAGCCAAGATCAGTGGACGAACGCCTACGAGCAGTACTTC
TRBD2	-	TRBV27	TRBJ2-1	CASSRTSHTRASEQFF	TGTGCCAGCAGCCGGACTAGCCACACCCGAGCTTCTGAGCAGTTCTTC
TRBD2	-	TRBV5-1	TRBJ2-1	CASSTRSGGLLNEQFF	TGCGCCAGCAGCACTAGGAGCGGGGGGTTACTCAATGAGCAGTTCTTC
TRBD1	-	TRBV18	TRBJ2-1	CASSWTGPEQFF	TGTGCCAGCTCGTGGACAGGGCCTGAGCAGTTCTTC
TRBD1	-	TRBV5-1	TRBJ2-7	CASSLIRDRAFSSTYEQYF	TGCGCCAGCAGCTTGATCCGGGACAGGGCATTCTCGTCCACCTACGAGCAGTACTTC
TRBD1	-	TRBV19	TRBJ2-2	CASTAPGQANTGELFF	TGTGCCAGTACCGCACCGGGACAGGCCAACACCGGGGAGCTGTTTTTT
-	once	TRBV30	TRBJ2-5	CAWSHSQETQYF	TGTGCCTGGAGCCACAGCCAAGAGACCCAGTACTTC
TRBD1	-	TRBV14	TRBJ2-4	CASSQGTGSHIQYF	TGTGCCAGCAGCCAGGGGACAGGGAGCCACATTCAGTACTTC
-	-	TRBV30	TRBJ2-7	CAWSGSGKVKSYEQYF	TGTGCCTGGAGTGGATCCGGGAAGGTGAAGAGCTACGAGCAGTACTTC
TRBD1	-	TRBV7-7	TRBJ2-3	CASSASTGGTDTQYF	TGTGCCAGCAGCGCCTCAACAGGGGGCACAGATACGCAGTATTTT
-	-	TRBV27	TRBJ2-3	CASQSRQGTTDTQYF	TGTGCCAGCCAGAGCCGGCAGGGAACTACAGATACGCAGTATTTT
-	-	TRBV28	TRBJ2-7	CASGLGLTYEQYF	TGTGCCAGCGGATTGGGACTCACTTACGAGCAGTACTTC